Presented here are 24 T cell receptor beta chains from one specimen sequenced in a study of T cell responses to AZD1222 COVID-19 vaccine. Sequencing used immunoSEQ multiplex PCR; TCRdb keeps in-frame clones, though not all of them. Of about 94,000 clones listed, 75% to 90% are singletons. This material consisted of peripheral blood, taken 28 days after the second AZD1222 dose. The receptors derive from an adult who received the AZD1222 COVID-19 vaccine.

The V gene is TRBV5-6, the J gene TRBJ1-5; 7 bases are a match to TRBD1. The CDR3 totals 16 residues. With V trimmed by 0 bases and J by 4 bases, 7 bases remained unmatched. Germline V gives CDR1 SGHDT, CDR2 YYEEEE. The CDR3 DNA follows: TGTGCCAGCAGCTTGGTGGGGGCAGGGGGAAATCAGCCCCAGCATTTT. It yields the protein CASSLVGAGGNQPQHF.

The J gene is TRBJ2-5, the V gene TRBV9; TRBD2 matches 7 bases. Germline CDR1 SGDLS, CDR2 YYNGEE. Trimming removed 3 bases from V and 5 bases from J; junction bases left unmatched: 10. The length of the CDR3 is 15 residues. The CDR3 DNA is TGTGCCAGCAGCGCCCGCGGGGGAGACCCGGAGACCCAGTACTTC. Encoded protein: CASSARGGDPETQYF.

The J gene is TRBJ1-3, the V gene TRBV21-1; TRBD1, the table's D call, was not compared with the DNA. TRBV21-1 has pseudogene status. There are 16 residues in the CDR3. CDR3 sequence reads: CASSNPRVFYGNTIYF. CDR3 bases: TGTGCCAGCAGCAACCCCAGGGTGTTCTATGGAAACACCATATATTTT.

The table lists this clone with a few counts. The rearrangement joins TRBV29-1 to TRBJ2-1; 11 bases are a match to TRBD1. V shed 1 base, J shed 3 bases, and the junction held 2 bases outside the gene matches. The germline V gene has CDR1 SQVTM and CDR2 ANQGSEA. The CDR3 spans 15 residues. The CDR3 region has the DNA TGCAGCGTTGAAGGGGGGACAGGGGGCTACAATGAGCAGTTCTTC. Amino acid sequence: CSVEGGTGGYNEQFF.

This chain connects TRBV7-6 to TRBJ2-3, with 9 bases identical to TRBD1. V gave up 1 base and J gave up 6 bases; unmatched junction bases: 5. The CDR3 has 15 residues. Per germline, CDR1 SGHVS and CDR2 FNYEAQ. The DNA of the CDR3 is TGTGCCAGCAGCTTAGGGGACAGGGAGGTGGATACGCAGTATTTT. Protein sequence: CASSLGDREVDTQYF. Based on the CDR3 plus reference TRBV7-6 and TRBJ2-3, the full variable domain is GAGVSQSPRYKVTKRGQDVALRCDPISGHVSLYWYRQALGQGPEFLTYFNYEAQQDKSGLPNDRFSAERPEGSISTLTIQRTEQRDSAMYRCASSLGDREVDTQYFGPGTRLTVL.

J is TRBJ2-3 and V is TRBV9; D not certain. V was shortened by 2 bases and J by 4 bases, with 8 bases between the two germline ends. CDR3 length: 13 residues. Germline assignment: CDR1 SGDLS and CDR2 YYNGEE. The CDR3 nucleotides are TGTGCCAGCAGCGTGAGTGGCCCAGATACGCAGTATTTT. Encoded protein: CASSVSGPDTQYF.

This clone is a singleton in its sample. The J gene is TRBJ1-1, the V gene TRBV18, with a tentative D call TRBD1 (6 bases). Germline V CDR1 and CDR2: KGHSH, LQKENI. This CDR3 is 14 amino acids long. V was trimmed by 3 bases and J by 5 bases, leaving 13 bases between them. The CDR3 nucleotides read TGTGCCAGCTCACCGTTAGGACAGACGACTGAAGCTTTCTTT. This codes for CASSPLGQTTEAFF.

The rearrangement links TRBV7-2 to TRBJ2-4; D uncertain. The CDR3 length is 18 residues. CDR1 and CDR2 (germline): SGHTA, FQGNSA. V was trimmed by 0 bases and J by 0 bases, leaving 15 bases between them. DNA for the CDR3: TGTGCCAGCAGCTTAGCAGGACCAAACAACCTAGCCAAAAACATTCAGTACTTC. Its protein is CASSLAGPNNLAKNIQYF.

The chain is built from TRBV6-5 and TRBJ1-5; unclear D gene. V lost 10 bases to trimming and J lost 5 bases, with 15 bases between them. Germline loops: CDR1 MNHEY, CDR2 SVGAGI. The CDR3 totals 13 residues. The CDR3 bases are TGTGCCATCAATGGGAACGCGGATCAGCCCCAGCATTTT. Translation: CAINGNADQPQHF.

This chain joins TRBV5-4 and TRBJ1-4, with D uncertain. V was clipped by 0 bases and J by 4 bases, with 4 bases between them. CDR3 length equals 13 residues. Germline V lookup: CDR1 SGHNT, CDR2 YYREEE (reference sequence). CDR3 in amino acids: CASSLVGNEKLFF. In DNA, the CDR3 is TGTGCCAGCAGCTTGGTTGGTAATGAAAAACTGTTTTTT.

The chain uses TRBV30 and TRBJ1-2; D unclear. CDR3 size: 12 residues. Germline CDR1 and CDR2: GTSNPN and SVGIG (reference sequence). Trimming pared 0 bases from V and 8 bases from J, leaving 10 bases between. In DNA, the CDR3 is TGTGCCTGGAGTGTAGGATCCTGGGGCTACACCTTC. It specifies CAWSVGSWGYTF.

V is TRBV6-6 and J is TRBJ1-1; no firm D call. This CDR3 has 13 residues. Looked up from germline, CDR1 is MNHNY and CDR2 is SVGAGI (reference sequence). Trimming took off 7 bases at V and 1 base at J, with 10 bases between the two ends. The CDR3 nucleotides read TGTGCCAGCACCCTTTTGGAGAACACTGAAGCTTTCTTT. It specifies CASTLLENTEAFF.

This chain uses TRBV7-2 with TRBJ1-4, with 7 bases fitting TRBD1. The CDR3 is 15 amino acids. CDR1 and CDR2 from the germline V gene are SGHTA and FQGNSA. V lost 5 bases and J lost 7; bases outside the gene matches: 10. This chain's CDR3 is CASSRSPGGREKLFF. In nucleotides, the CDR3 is TGTGCCAGCAGCCGCAGTCCAGGGGGACGTGAAAAACTGTTTTTT.

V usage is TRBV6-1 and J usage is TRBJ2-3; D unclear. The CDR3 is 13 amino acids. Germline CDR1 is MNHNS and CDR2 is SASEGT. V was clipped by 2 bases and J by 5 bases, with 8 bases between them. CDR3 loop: CASSELREDTQYF. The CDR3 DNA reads TGTGCCAGCAGTGAACTTCGTGAAGATACGCAGTATTTT.

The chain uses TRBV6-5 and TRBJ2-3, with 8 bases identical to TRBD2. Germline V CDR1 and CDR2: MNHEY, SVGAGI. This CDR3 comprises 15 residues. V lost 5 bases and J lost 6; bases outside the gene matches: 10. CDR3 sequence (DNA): TGTGCCAGCAGTCCATCCCCGGGGGGGGATGATACGCAGTATTTT. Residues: CASSPSPGGDDTQYF.

The CDR3 loop reads CAIRETGESSYEQYF. The CDR3 DNA follows: TGTGCCATCAGGGAAACAGGGGAAAGCTCCTACGAGCAGTACTTC. This rearrangement joins TRBV10-3 to TRBJ2-7; 7 nucleotides match TRBD1. The junction had 8 bases not matched to a gene; V was cut back by 6 bases and J by 0 bases. Germline-derived CDR1 and CDR2 are ENHRY and SYGVKD. The CDR3 is 15 amino acids.

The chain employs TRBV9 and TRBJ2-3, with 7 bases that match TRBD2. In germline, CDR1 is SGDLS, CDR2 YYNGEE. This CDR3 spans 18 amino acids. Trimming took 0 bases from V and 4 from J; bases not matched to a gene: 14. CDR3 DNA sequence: TGTGCCAGCAGCGTAGCTAGTGGAGGCAGCGGGAAAGCAGATACGCAGTATTTT. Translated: CASSVASGGSGKADTQYF. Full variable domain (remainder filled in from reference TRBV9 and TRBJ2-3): DSGVTQTPKHLITATGQRVTLRCSPRSGDLSVYWYQQSLDQGLQFLIQYYNGEERAKGNILERFSAQQFPDLHSELNLSSLELGDSALYFCASSVASGGSGKADTQYFGPGTRLTVL.

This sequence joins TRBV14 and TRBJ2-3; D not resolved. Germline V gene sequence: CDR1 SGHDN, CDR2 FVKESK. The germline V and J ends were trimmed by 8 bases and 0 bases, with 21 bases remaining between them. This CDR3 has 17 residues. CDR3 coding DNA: TGTGCCAGCCTCGGACCTACATTTGAAACTAGCACAGATACGCAGTATTTT. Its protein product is CASLGPTFETSTDTQYF.

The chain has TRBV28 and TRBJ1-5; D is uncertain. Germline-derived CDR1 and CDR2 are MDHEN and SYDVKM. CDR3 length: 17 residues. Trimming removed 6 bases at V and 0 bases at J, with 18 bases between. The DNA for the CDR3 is TGTGCCAGCAGCCTAAGCACAGCGGGGTATAGCAATCAGCCCCAGCATTTT. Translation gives CASSLSTAGYSNQPQHF.

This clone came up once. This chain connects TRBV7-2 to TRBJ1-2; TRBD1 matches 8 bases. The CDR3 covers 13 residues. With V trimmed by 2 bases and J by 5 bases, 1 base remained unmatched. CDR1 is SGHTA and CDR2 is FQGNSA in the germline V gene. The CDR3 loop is CASSLRTGYGYTF. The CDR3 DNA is TGTGCCAGCAGCTTACGGACAGGGTATGGCTACACCTTC.

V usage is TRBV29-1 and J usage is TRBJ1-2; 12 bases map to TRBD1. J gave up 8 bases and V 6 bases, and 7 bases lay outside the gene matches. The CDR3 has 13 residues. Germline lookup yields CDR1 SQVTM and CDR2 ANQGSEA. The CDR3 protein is CSVTGQGAWGYTF. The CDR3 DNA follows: TGCAGCGTAACGGGACAGGGGGCGTGGGGCTACACCTTC.

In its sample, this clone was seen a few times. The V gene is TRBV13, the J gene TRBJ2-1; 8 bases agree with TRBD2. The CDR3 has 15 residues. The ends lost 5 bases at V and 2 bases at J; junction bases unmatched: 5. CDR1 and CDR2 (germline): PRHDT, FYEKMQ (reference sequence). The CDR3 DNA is TGTGCCAGCAGCCAGGCGGGAGGCCCCTACAATGAGCAGTTCTTC. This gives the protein CASSQAGGPYNEQFF.

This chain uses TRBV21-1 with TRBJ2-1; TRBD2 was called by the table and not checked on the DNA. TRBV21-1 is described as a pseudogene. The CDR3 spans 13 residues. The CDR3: CASSGGLAGKQFF. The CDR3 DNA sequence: TGTGCCAGCAGCGGAGGACTAGCGGGAAAGCAGTTCTTC.

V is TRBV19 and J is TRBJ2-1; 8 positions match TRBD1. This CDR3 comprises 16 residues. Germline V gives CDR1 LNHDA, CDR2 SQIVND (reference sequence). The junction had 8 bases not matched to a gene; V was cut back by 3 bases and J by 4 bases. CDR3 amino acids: CASSIVDRGRYNEQFF. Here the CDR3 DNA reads TGTGCCAGTAGTATTGTAGACAGGGGTCGTTACAATGAGCAGTTCTTC.